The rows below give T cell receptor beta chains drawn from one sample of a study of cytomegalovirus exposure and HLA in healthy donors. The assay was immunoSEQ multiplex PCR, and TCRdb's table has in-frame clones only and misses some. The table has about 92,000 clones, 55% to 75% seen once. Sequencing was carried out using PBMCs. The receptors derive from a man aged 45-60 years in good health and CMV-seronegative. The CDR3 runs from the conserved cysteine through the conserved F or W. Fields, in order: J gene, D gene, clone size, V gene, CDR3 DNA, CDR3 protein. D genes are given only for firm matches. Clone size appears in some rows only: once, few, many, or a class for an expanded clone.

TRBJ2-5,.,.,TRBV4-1,TGCGCCAGCAGCCAAGATTCGGGGGGCCAGGAGACCCAGTACTTC,CASSQDSGGQETQYF
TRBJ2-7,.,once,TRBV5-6,TGTGCCAGCAGCTTGGACAGGACCTACGAGCAGTACTTC,CASSLDRTYEQYF
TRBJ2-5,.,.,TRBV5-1,TGCGCCAGCAGCCCCGGGGTGGAAGAGACCCAGTACTTC,CASSPGVEETQYF
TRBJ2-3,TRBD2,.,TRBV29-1,TGCAGCGTTAGCGGGGCGGGTACGCAGTATTTT,CSVSGAGTQYF
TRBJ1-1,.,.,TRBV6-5,TGTGCCAGCAGTTACTCGGGGCTCGCGCTTGAAGCTTTCTTT,CASSYSGLALEAFF
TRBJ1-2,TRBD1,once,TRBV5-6,TGTGCCAGCAGCCCCGGGACAGAGGGGGAAGGGGGCTACACCTTC,CASSPGTEGEGGYTF
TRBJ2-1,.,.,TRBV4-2,TGTGCCAGCAGCTTATCGACTTACAATGAGCAGTTCTTC,CASSLSTYNEQFF
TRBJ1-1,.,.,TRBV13,TGTGCCAGCAGCCTCAGGGGGAACACTGAAGCTTTCTTT,CASSLRGNTEAFF
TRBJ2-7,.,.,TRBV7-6,TGTGCCAGCAGCTCCTCAACTACGCTATCCTCCTACGAGCAGTACTTC,CASSSSTTLSSYEQYF
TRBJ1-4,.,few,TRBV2,TGTGCCAGCCCTGGGCAGGGAAAACTGTTTTTT,CASPGQGKLFF
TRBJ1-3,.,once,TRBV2,TGTGCCAGCAGTCTCCTAGGAGGACTTACTGGAAACAACATATATTTT,CASSLLGGLTGNNIYF
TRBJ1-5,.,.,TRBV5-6,TGTGCCAGCAGCTTTTACAACAATCAGCCCCAGCATTTT,CASSFYNNQPQHF
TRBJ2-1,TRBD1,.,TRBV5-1,TGCGCCAGCAGCCGCGGGACAGGGGGTAATGAGCAGTTCTTC,CASSRGTGGNEQFF
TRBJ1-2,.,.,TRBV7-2,TGTGCCAGCAGCTTAGGGGCAGCTCCTAACTATGGCTACACCTTC,CASSLGAAPNYGYTF
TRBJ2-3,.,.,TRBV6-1,TGTGCCAGCAGTGAAAGAGCGGTTCTTAGCACAGATACGCAGTATTTT,CASSERAVLSTDTQYF
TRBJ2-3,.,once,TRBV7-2,TGTGCCAGCAGCCCCTCCCTAAATACGCAGTATTTT,CASSPSLNTQYF
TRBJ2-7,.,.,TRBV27,TGTGCCAGCAGTTGGGTAGGAGGGACGGGAGAGCAGTACTTC,CASSWVGGTGEQYF
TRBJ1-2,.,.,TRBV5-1,TGCGCCAGCTCCAGGGAGGTTAACTATGGCTACACCTTC,CASSREVNYGYTF
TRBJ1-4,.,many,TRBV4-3,TGCGCCAGCACCACAGGCCGGGGACTTAATGAAAAACTGTTTTTT,CASTTGRGLNEKLFF
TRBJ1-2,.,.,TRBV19,TGTGCCAGTAGTCCACGGAACTATGGCTACACCTTC,CASSPRNYGYTF
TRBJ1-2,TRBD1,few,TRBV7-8,TGTGCCAGCAGCCCCAACATTGGAGACAGGGGGATATATGGCTACACCTTC,CASSPNIGDRGIYGYTF
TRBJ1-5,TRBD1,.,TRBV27,TGTGCCAGCAGTTTCCGGGACAGGCTCGGGCCCCAGCATTTT,CASSFRDRLGPQHF
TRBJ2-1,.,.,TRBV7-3,TGTGCCAGCAGCTTAAACGGTAGAGCCCATGAGCAGTTCTTC,CASSLNGRAHEQFF
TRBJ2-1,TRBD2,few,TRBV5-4,TGTGCCAGCAGCACGGGACTAGCCCTTGAGCAGTTCTTC,CASSTGLALEQFF
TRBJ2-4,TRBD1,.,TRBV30,TGTGCCTCAGAGGAACCGGGACAGGGAAAAAACATTCAGTACTTC,CASEEPGQGKNIQYF
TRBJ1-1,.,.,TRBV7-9,TGTGCCAGCAGCTTAGATCAGGGGACTGAAGCTTTCTTT,CASSLDQGTEAFF
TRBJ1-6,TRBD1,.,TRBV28,TGTGCCAGCAGTGGACTTGGACAGGGGGATTCACCCCTCCACTTT,CASSGLGQGDSPLHF
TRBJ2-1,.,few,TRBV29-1,TGCAGCGTGGGTGGACTCACGAGCTCCTACAATGAGCAGTTCTTC,CSVGGLTSSYNEQFF
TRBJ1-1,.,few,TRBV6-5,TGTGCCAGCAGTTACTCGATAAGGCGGGGGGGTGAAGCTTTCTTT,CASSYSIRRGGEAFF
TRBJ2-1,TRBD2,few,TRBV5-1,TGCGCCAGCAGCACCGACAGGACAAGTAGCGGGAGCGATGAGCAGTTCTTC,CASSTDRTSSGSDEQFF
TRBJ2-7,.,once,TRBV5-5,TGTGCCAGCAGCTTGGCCGTTCCGGACACGGCCTACGAGCAGTACTTC,CASSLAVPDTAYEQYF
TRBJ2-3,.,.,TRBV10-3,TGTGCCATCTCCGGCGGGGGCTTCACAGATACGCAGTATTTT,CAISGGGFTDTQYF
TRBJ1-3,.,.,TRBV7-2,TGTGCCAGCAGCTTAATAGATGGAAACACCATATATTTT,CASSLIDGNTIYF
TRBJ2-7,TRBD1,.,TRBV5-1,TGCGCCAGCAGTTCTCAAGGGACAGCCTCCTACGAGCAGTACTTC,CASSSQGTASYEQYF
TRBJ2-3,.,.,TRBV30,TGTGCCTGGGGTAGGGGAGGCTCCCTCACAGATACGCAGTATTTT,CAWGRGGSLTDTQYF
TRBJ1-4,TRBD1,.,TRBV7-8,TGTGCCAGCAGCCATAGACAGGGGGCTTACGAAAAACTGTTTTTT,CASSHRQGAYEKLFF
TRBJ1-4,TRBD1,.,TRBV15,TGTGCCACCAGCCGGGGGCAGGGGGCATTAGAAAAACTGTTTTTT,CATSRGQGALEKLFF
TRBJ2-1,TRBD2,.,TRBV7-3,TGTGCCAGCAGCTTAACTTTAGCGGGGTCCAATGAGCAGTTCTTC,CASSLTLAGSNEQFF
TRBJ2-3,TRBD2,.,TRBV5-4,TGTGCCAGCAGCTCGACTAGCGGGAGCGCAGATACGCAGTATTTT,CASSSTSGSADTQYF
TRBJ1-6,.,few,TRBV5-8,TGTGCCAGCGCTTCGTGGCACAAAAAATCACCCCTCCACTTT,CASASWHKKSPLHF
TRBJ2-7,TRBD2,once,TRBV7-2,TGTGCCAGCAGTCCGCTCCCGGGGGGGAGTTACGAGCAGTACTTC,CASSPLPGGSYEQYF
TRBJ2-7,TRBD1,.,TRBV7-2,TGTGCCAGCAGCGTAACAGGGGCGCTGGGGATCTACGAGCAGTACTTC,CASSVTGALGIYEQYF